This TCR beta chain was retrieved from a study of vaccination effects on CD4 cells after COVID-19. Clones were sequenced by immunoSEQ multiplex PCR, and TCRdb holds only the in-frame ones, with some missing. The data contain 60,000 to 65,000 clones, approximately 75% of them singletons. The V end was cut by 6 bases, the J end by 14 bases, with 15 bases between. This CDR3 has 10 amino acids. CDR1 and CDR2 (germline): DFQATT, SNEGSKA (reference sequence). As concerns this clone: Its antigen remains unidentified.

Study results and limitations: Few convalescent patients, and no early post-infection timepoints, were available to the study.

Expansion with viral peptide pools was applied to antigen-specific CD4+ T cells by the ViraFEST assay prior to sequencing. It was after nine to eleven days of culture that CD4+ T cells were isolated. Vaccinated recipients, who were negative for nucleocapsid antibodies, had no history of SARS-CoV-2 infection. Approximately 2.2 million PBMC per well received about 10 IU/ml IL-2 and approximately 9.2 ug/ml peptides in culture. The sequence derives from a human donor who received a COVID-19 vaccine. The input for sequencing was CD4+ T cells from PBMCs cultured with HCoV-OC43 spike peptides, taken before COVID-19 vaccination. Subset noted: HCoV-OC43 spike overlapping peptide pool stimulation. The rearrangement joins TRBV20-1 to TRBJ2-3; a weak D match, TRBD2 (5 bases). This CDR3 reads CSAPSLKSYF. CDR3 coding DNA: TGCAGTGCGCCTAGCCTTAAGTCGTATTTT.